This T cell receptor (beta chain) emerged from a study of blood T cell repertoires in COVID-19. Across the whole study: Donors in the United States, Italy and Spain gave samples during acute or convalescent COVID-19. Nucleic acid was either cDNA or gDNA, and it came from T cells, B-cell-depleted T cells, or PBMCs.

The CDR3 extends over 14 amino acids. V was trimmed by 5 bases and J by 9 bases, leaving 17 bases between them. Per the germline V gene, CDR1 is SGHAT and CDR2 is FQNNGV. Categorization into cohorts depended on clinical history that participants reported. Original handling: Amplification with reference gene primers provided the estimates of nucleated cell counts. TCRdb's table, derived via immunoSEQ multiplex PCR, lists solely in-frame clones and lacks some. The V and J calls and clone size come from that table; D and trimming were worked out from the DNA. Seen here are roughly 220,000 clones, about 80% observed once, and the top ten hold about 1.3%. This clone occurred a few times.

The sequenced material came from PBMCs or T cells enriched from blood (not recorded which). V and J are TRBV11-2 and TRBJ1-5, with D hard to call. This TCR derives from a woman in her 40s with acute COVID-19. Here the CDR3 DNA reads TGTGCCAGCAGCCCGGACGGGAAAATGTCGCCCCAGCATTTT. Its translation is CASSPDGKMSPQHF.